The 23 T cell receptor beta chains below all came from one sample that was sequenced in a study of cytomegalovirus exposure and HLA in healthy donors. The PCR ran on 60 Vbeta and 13 Jbeta primers. Measured with immunoSEQ multiplex PCR; TCRdb has only the in-frame clones, and not every one. The table includes more than 80,000 clones, approximately 70% detected once. Sequencing input: PBMCs. Receptors were obtained from a boy between 10 and 17 years old in good health and CMV-seronegative.

V and J are TRBV27 and TRBJ2-7; a possible D gene is TRBD1 (5 bases). The CDR3 covers 12 residues. V was trimmed by 6 bases and J by 4 bases, leaving 10 bases between them. Per the germline V gene, CDR1 is MNHEY and CDR2 is SMNVEV (reference sequence). The CDR3 spells CASRGREYEQYF. CDR3 coding DNA: TGTGCCAGCAGGGGCAGGGAATACGAGCAGTACTTC.

The chain has TRBV5-6 and TRBJ2-7; D unclear. The CDR3 contains 11 residues. Deletions cut 4 bases from V and 5 bases from J, with 7 bases between. CDR1 and CDR2 from the germline V gene are SGHDT and YYEEEE. CDR3 sequence reads: CASSTSNEQYF. CDR3 DNA: TGTGCCAGCAGCACTTCCAACGAGCAGTACTTC.

The chain couples TRBV27 to TRBJ2-7; 9 bases align to TRBD1. CDR1 and CDR2 (germline): MNHEY, SMNVEV (reference sequence). The CDR3 contains 15 residues. The V and J ends lost 4 bases and 2 bases, in that order; junction bases with no gene match: 6. In DNA, the CDR3 is TGTGCCAGCAGTTGGGAGACAGGGGGAGCCTACGAGCAGTACTTC. It is translated as CASSWETGGAYEQYF.

This chain joins TRBV25-1 and TRBJ2-7, with D perhaps matching TRBD1 (5 bases). CDR1 is MGHDK and CDR2 is SYGVNS in the germline V gene. V was trimmed by 2 bases and J by 0 bases, leaving 5 bases between them. CDR3 length equals 13 residues. DNA of the CDR3: TGTGCCAGCAGTGAAGACAGCTCCTACGAGCAGTACTTC. Translated: CASSEDSSYEQYF.

CDR3 sequence reads: CASSLVWETEAFF. The CDR3 DNA sequence: TGTGCCAGCAGCTTAGTTTGGGAGACTGAAGCTTTCTTT. This rearrangement joins TRBV7-6 to TRBJ1-1, with unresolved D. This CDR3 is built from 13 residues. V lost 1 base and J 5 bases, leaving 8 bases between the germline ends. Per the germline V gene, CDR1 is SGHVS and CDR2 is FNYEAQ.

V gene TRBV7-9 combines with J gene TRBJ2-3; 12 bases agree with TRBD2. CDR3 length: 16 amino acids. Germline assignment: CDR1 SEHNR and CDR2 FQNEAQ (reference sequence). After removal of 6 bases from V and 4 bases from J, the junction contained 8 bases not matched to a gene. The CDR3: CASRTGLAGNPDTQYF. CDR3 coding DNA: TGTGCCAGCAGGACCGGACTAGCGGGAAACCCAGATACGCAGTATTTT. Based on the CDR3 plus reference TRBV7-9 and TRBJ2-3, the full variable domain is DTGVSQNPRHKITKRGQNVTFRCDPISEHNRLYWYRQTLGQGPEFLTYFQNEAQLEKSRLLSDRFSAERPKGSFSTLEIQRTEQGDSAMYLCASRTGLAGNPDTQYFGPGTRLTVL.

The chain couples TRBV10-2 to TRBJ2-7; D is possibly TRBD1 (5 bases). The CDR3 has 15 residues. V lost 6 bases to trimming and J lost 0 bases, with 15 bases between them. The germline V gene encodes CDR1 WSHSY and CDR2 SAAADI. This chain's CDR3 is CASSGVGDISYEQYF. CDR3 DNA sequence: TGCGCCAGCAGCGGAGTAGGGGATATCTCCTACGAGCAGTACTTC.

DNA for the CDR3: TGTGCCAGCAGCCCAATTTGGGGGCTGAACACTGAAGCTTTCTTT. Protein product: CASSPIWGLNTEAFF. The J gene is TRBJ1-1, the V gene TRBV6-1; D may be TRBD1 (6 bases). Trimming left V 6 bases short and J 0 bases short, with 14 bases between. CDR1 MNHNS and CDR2 SASEGT come from the germline V gene. This CDR3 has 15 amino acids.

V usage is TRBV9 and J usage is TRBJ1-5; maybe TRBD1 (5 bases). The V end was cut by 0 bases, the J end by 2 bases, with 9 bases between. The germline V gene encodes CDR1 SGDLS and CDR2 YYNGEE. The CDR3 is 15 residues long. CDR3 bases: TGTGCCAGCAGCGTAGACACAGGCCGCAATCAGCCCCAGCATTTT. Translation gives CASSVDTGRNQPQHF.

This clone was found a few times. The conserved phenylalanine or tryptophan is not found at the CDR3 terminus, so this likely reflects a read error. V gene TRBV6-4 combines with J gene TRBJ2-3; D perhaps matches TRBD2 (6 bases). Trimming stripped 0 bases from V and 0 bases from J, with 7 bases between. Germline V gene data show CDR1 as MRHNA and CDR2 as SNTAGT. The CDR3 covers 15 residues. CDR3 nucleotides: TGTGCCAGCAGTGACTCGGAGGGGAGCACAGATACGCAGTATGTT. This sequence encodes CASSDSEGSTDTQYV.

The V call is TRBV11-2, the J call TRBJ2-2, with D maybe TRBD2 (6 bases). CDR1 is SGHAT and CDR2 is FQNNGV in the germline V gene. V was pared by 4 bases and J by 6 bases, with 9 bases between. The CDR3 contains 13 residues. The CDR3 DNA follows: TGTGCCAGCAGCTGGGGAGGATCCGGGGAGCTGTTTTTT. Protein sequence: CASSWGGSGELFF.

V gene TRBV2 combines with J gene TRBJ1-2; 8 positions agree with TRBD1. Germline assignment: CDR1 SNHLY and CDR2 FYNNEI. The CDR3 runs 13 residues. V gave up 4 bases and J gave up 4 bases; unmatched junction bases: 2. The CDR3 bases are TGTGCCAGCAGTGGACAGGGGCGCTATGGCTACACCTTC. Translated: CASSGQGRYGYTF. Combining the CDR3 with reference TRBV2 and TRBJ1-2 gives the whole variable domain EPEVTQTPSHQVTQMGQEVILRCVPISNHLYFYWYRQILGQKVEFLVSFYNNEISEKSEIFDDQFSVERPDGSNFTLKIRSTKLEDSAMYFCASSGQGRYGYTFGSGTRLTVV.

The chain combines TRBV5-1 with TRBJ1-1, with 7 bases matching TRBD1. The trim removed 4 bases at V and 4 bases at J, leaving 7 bases unmatched. The CDR3 is 14 amino acids. From germline, CDR1 is SGHRS and CDR2 YFSETQ. CDR3 in amino acids: CASSDTPGGTEAFF. The DNA of the CDR3 is TGCGCCAGCAGCGACACCCCAGGGGGCACTGAAGCTTTCTTT. Full variable domain (rest looked up from reference TRBV5-1 and TRBJ1-1): KAGVTQTPRYLIKTRGQQVTLSCSPISGHRSVSWYQQTPGQGLQFLFEYFSETQRNKGNFPGRFSGRQFSNSRSEMNVSTLELGDSALYLCASSDTPGGTEAFFGQGTRLTVV.

The sample holds a few counts of this clone. The chain links TRBV5-6 to TRBJ2-3; D call uncertain. Germline CDR1 and CDR2: SGHDT and YYEEEE. This CDR3 contains 13 residues. Between the trimmed V and J ends, which lost 5 bases and 5 bases, there was a span of 12 bases. Written as DNA, the CDR3 is TGTGCCAGCAGTTTCCTAGGCGGAGATACGCAGTATTTT. It specifies CASSFLGGDTQYF.

CDR3 coding DNA: TGTGCCAGCTCACCCACAGGGGGACGCACCGGGGAGCTGTTTTTT. Encoded protein: CASSPTGGRTGELFF. The J gene is TRBJ2-2, the V gene TRBV18; 8 nucleotides line up with TRBD1. Germline lookup yields CDR1 KGHSH and CDR2 LQKENI. The CDR3 spans 15 residues. J was trimmed by 4 bases and V by 3 bases; bases with no gene match: 4. Full variable domain (missing parts from reference TRBV18 and TRBJ2-2): NAGVMQNPRHLVRRRGQEARLRCSPMKGHSHVYWYRQLPEEGLKFMVYLQKENIIDESGMPKERFSAEFPKEGPSILRIQQVVRGDSAAYFCASSPTGGRTGELFFGEGSRLTVL.

This clone was counted only a few times. This sequence joins TRBV5-1 and TRBJ2-1; 8 positions agree with TRBD1. Trimming took 7 bases from V and 4 from J; bases not matched to a gene: 10. The germline CDR1 and CDR2 sequences are SGHRS and YFSETQ. CDR3 size: 15 residues. As DNA, the CDR3 is TGCGCCAGCTGGGGGACAGGTTTGAGGTACAATGAGCAGTTCTTC. Protein sequence: CASWGTGLRYNEQFF.

This chain uses TRBV27 with TRBJ2-2; no reliable D call. The CDR3 extends over 12 amino acids. Germline assignment: CDR1 MNHEY and CDR2 SMNVEV (reference sequence). V dropped 3 bases and J dropped 4 bases, with 3 bases sitting between them. CDR3 sequence reads: CASSFGTGELFF. CDR3 DNA sequence: TGTGCCAGCAGTTTCGGCACCGGGGAGCTGTTTTTT.

This clone was detected only a few times. V usage is TRBV6-1 and J usage is TRBJ2-3, with 8 bases identical to TRBD1. Trimming cost V 3 bases and J 2 bases; bases outside gene matches: 4. There are 15 residues in the CDR3. Germline-derived CDR1 and CDR2 are MNHNS and SASEGT. This chain's CDR3 is CASSEGQADTDTQYF. The DNA of the CDR3 is TGTGCCAGCAGTGAGGGACAGGCTGACACAGATACGCAGTATTTT.

The CDR3 DNA reads TGCAGCGTTGAAGGGAGAATCACAGATACGCAGTATTTT. The encoded protein is CSVEGRITDTQYF. This sequence joins TRBV29-1 and TRBJ2-3; no clear D gene. Per the germline V gene, CDR1 is SQVTM and CDR2 is ANQGSEA. There are 13 residues in the CDR3. V lost 1 base and J lost 2, with 7 bases in between.

The chain employs TRBV5-1 and TRBJ1-1, with TRBD1 matching over 8 bases. V lost 0 bases to trimming and J lost 6 bases; unmatched junction nucleotides: 4. This CDR3 contains 14 residues. The V gene's germline CDR1 is SGHRS and CDR2 YFSETQ. This CDR3 reads CASSLAGQASEAFF. The CDR3, as DNA: TGCGCCAGCAGCTTGGCGGGACAGGCTTCTGAAGCTTTCTTT.

The V gene is TRBV5-1, the J gene TRBJ2-1; the match to TRBD2 covers 11 bases. Germline V lookup: CDR1 SGHRS, CDR2 YFSETQ. J gave up 0 bases and V 2 bases, and 1 base lay outside the gene matches. The CDR3 loop spans 16 amino acids. The CDR3 bases are TGCGCCAGCAGCTTAGGACTAGCGGGCTCCTACAATGAGCAGTTCTTC. This gives the protein CASSLGLAGSYNEQFF.

V gene TRBV28 combines with J gene TRBJ2-7; no reliable D call. Germline V gives CDR1 MDHEN, CDR2 SYDVKM. This CDR3 has 12 amino acids. The V end was cut by 6 bases, the J end by 9 bases, with 15 bases between. In DNA form, the CDR3 reads TGTGCCAGCAGACCCGATTCCCCAGTGCAGTACTTC. Translating gives CASRPDSPVQYF.

The rearrangement uses TRBV25-1 and TRBJ1-5; 7 bases are a match to TRBD1. This CDR3 has 14 amino acids. With 4 bases clipped from V and 5 bases from J, the junction kept 5 bases outside the gene matches. Germline-derived CDR1 and CDR2 are MGHDK and SYGVNS. The DNA for the CDR3 is TGTGCCAGCAGTGCGACAGGGTCGGATCAGCCCCAGCATTTT. Its protein is CASSATGSDQPQHF.